These T cell receptor beta chains were read from a single sample in a study of vaccination and CD4 T cells after COVID-19. These receptors have no known antigen. TCRdb reprocessed the PCR reads via MiXCR and lists one record per CDR3 protein. This sample yields thousands of distinct CDR3 sequences, of which approximately 30% are seen a single time; approximately 35% belongs to the top ten. Sequenced material: CD4+ T cells from blood, cultured in vitro. These receptors originate from a human donor in good health. Each CDR3 is given with its conserved first and last residue. A D gene is named only where the DNA matches it firmly. Size is omitted from some rows. Given values are once, few, many or a class for expanded clones.

v_gene,j_gene,abundance,d_gene,CDR3nt,CDR3aa
TRBV6-1,TRBJ2-1,-,-,TGTGCCAGCACTACAGTGGCTTACAATGAGCAGTTCTTC,CASTTVAYNEQFF
TRBV20-1,TRBJ2-3,-,TRBD2,TGCAGTGCCTTTTCAGGACTAGCGGGGAGCACAGATACGCAGTATTTT,CSAFSGLAGSTDTQYF
TRBV19,TRBJ2-3,-,-,TGTGCCAGTAGTAGCGGGCCTAGCACAGATACGCAGTATTTT,CASSSGPSTDTQYF
TRBV24-1,TRBJ2-1,medium-sized,-,TGTGCCACCAGTGATCCAACAGGAGCCGTGGGGTACAATGAGCAGTTCTTC,CATSDPTGAVGYNEQFF
TRBV19,TRBJ1-1,once,-,TGTGCCAGTAGTACAGCCGGGAGACCGAACACTGAAGCTTTCTTT,CASSTAGRPNTEAFF
TRBV7-2,TRBJ2-1,few,-,TGTGCCAGCAGCTTAGGGGGAATCGTGCAGTTCTTC,CASSLGGIVQFF
TRBV6-1,TRBJ1-1,once,-,TGTGCCAGCAGTGAAGATGGCTTCGTAGGAGCTTTCTTT,CASSEDGFVGAFF
TRBV20-1,TRBJ2-4,-,-,TGCAGTGCTAGAGATCCAGGGCGTCTGAACATTCAGTACTTC,CSARDPGRLNIQYF
TRBV6-1,TRBJ2-7,-,TRBD1,TGTGCCAGCAGAGCGACAGGGGCGGGCTCCTACGAGCAGTACTTC,CASRATGAGSYEQYF
TRBV28,TRBJ2-1,-,TRBD2,TGTGCCAGCAGTTTAAGAACTAGCGGGACCCTTTCCGAGCAGTTCTTC,CASSLRTSGTLSEQFF
TRBV7-3,TRBJ2-2,-,-,TGTGCCAGCAGCAGACTCGGGGGTTCCGGGGAGCTGTTTTTT,CASSRLGGSGELFF
TRBV20-1,TRBJ2-2,once,-,TGCAGTGCTAGAATGGCAAGCGTACCGAACACCGGGGAGCTGTTTTTT,CSARMASVPNTGELFF
TRBV7-2,TRBJ2-1,few,TRBD2,TGTGCCAGCAGCATCTGGACTAGCGGAACCTACAATGAGCAGTTCTTC,CASSIWTSGTYNEQFF
TRBV18,TRBJ2-3,-,TRBD2,TGTGCCAGCTCACCCCTAGCGGGGGGCACCACAGATACGCAGTATTTT,CASSPLAGGTTDTQYF
TRBV7-3,TRBJ2-5,few,-,TGTGCCAGCAGCTTATCCGGGGATGGGCCCGGCGGGGAGACCCAGTACTTC,CASSLSGDGPGGETQYF
TRBV6-4,TRBJ2-3,-,TRBD2,TGTGCCAGCAGTGCAGCGGGAGGAAGGGATACGCAGTATTTT,CASSAAGGRDTQYF
TRBV7-7,TRBJ1-1,-,-,TGTGCTAGCAGTTCAGGGATGGGGACTGAAGCTTTCTTT,CASSSGMGTEAFF
TRBV20-1,TRBJ2-3,few,TRBD2,TGCAGTGCCAACCCGGGACTAGCGGGAGGGATGGGAGATACGCAGTATTTT,CSANPGLAGGMGDTQYF
TRBV5-8,TRBJ1-2,-,TRBD1,TGTGCCAGCAGCTTGGAGGTCGGGACAGGGGGCCGAGGAGGCTACACCTTC,CASSLEVGTGGRGGYTF
TRBV6-1,TRBJ2-6,-,TRBD1,TGTGCCAGCAGCTTACAGGGGGCCCTCTCTGGGGCCAACGTCCTGACTTTC,CASSLQGALSGANVLTF
TRBV28,TRBJ2-1,-,-,TGTGCCAGCAGCTTTCCCTGGGATGACAATGAGCAGTTCTTC,CASSFPWDDNEQFF
TRBV7-9,TRBJ1-2,-,-,TGTGCCAGCAGCTTACAGGGTTGGGGCTACACCTTC,CASSLQGWGYTF
TRBV7-9,TRBJ2-5,few,-,TGTGCCAGCAGCTTAGCCCGACAGACCCTCCAAGAGACCCAGTACTTC,CASSLARQTLQETQYF
TRBV6-1,TRBJ1-5,-,-,TGTGCCAGCAGTGCCCTCTGGACGGAGGTTAGCAATCAGCCCCAGCATTTT,CASSALWTEVSNQPQHF
TRBV6-2/TRBV6-3,TRBJ2-5,-,TRBD2,TGTGCCAGCAGCCTAAATAGCGGGAGCGTAGGGACCCAGTACTTC,CASSLNSGSVGTQYF
TRBV27,TRBJ1-5,medium-sized,TRBD1,TGTGCCAGCAGAAAAGGGGGCCCTAATCAGCCCCAGCATTTT,CASRKGGPNQPQHF
TRBV5-1,TRBJ2-5,once,TRBD2,TGCGCCAGCAGCTTGACTAGCGGCTACCAAGAGACCCAGTACTTC,CASSLTSGYQETQYF
TRBV11-2,TRBJ2-5,few,-,TGTGCCAGCAACCCGATGGGGGGTCCGGAGACCCAGTACTTC,CASNPMGGPETQYF
TRBV20-1,TRBJ2-5,-,-,TGCAGTGCTAGGGCTGGGGGGTCAGAGACCCAGTACTTC,CSARAGGSETQYF